Shown below are 32 T cell receptor beta chains from a single sample sequenced in a study of cytomegalovirus exposure and HLA in healthy donors. PCR primers comprised 60 Vbeta and 13 Jbeta primers. Method: immunoSEQ multiplex PCR; TCRdb's copy keeps in-frame clones and lacks some. The sample carries 120,000 or so clones, around 72% recorded once. The specimen sequenced was PBMCs. The receptors derive from a woman aged 40 to 55 in good health and CMV-seropositive.

The chain recombines TRBV9 with TRBJ1-6, with 10 bases matching TRBD1. Germline loops: CDR1 SGDLS, CDR2 YYNGEE. This CDR3 is built from 15 residues. Trimming took 3 bases from V and 8 from J; bases not matched to a gene: 5. The CDR3 here is CASSAGQGFDSPLHF. The CDR3 coding sequence is TGTGCCAGCAGCGCGGGACAGGGGTTCGATTCACCCCTCCACTTT.

V and J are TRBV7-2 and TRBJ2-5; maybe TRBD1 (6 bases). The CDR3 covers 14 residues. The V gene's germline CDR1 is SGHTA and CDR2 FQGNSA. V dropped 1 base and J dropped 5 bases, with 11 bases sitting between them. The CDR3, as DNA: TGTGCCAGCAGCTTAGGGCAGGGGATGGAGACCCAGTACTTC. It is translated as CASSLGQGMETQYF.

The J gene is TRBJ2-5, the V gene TRBV11-2, with D possibly matching TRBD1 (6 bases). Per germline, CDR1 SGHAT and CDR2 FQNNGV. This CDR3 is built from 15 residues. Trimming took 2 bases from V and 4 from J, leaving 14 bases between them. In DNA, the CDR3 is TGTGCCAGCAGCTTAAGGCCACAGGGCAGAGAGACCCAGTACTTC. The encoded protein is CASSLRPQGRETQYF.

The chain links TRBV5-1 to TRBJ1-6; 8 bases fit TRBD1. V lost 4 bases, J lost 5 bases, and 8 bases stayed unmatched. Germline V gives CDR1 SGHRS, CDR2 YFSETQ. CDR3 size: 16 residues. CDR3 coding DNA: TGCGCCAGCAGCAAAGCTACAGGGGGAAATAATTCACCCCTCCACTTT. Encoded protein: CASSKATGGNNSPLHF. The full variable domain, with the rest looked up from reference TRBV5-1 and TRBJ1-6, is KAGVTQTPRYLIKTRGQQVTLSCSPISGHRSVSWYQQTPGQGLQFLFEYFSETQRNKGNFPGRFSGRQFSNSRSEMNVSTLELGDSALYLCASSKATGGNNSPLHFGNGTRLTVT.

V usage is TRBV5-4 and J usage is TRBJ2-5; 8 bases fit TRBD2. V dropped 4 bases and J dropped 0; count of bases not matched to a gene: 8. The CDR3 contains 16 residues. The germline CDR1 and CDR2 sequences are SGHNT and YYREEE (reference sequence). CDR3 sequence: CASSPIAGTNQETQYF. The DNA for the CDR3 is TGTGCCAGCAGCCCTATAGCGGGGACCAACCAAGAGACCCAGTACTTC.

V gene TRBV6-1 combines with J gene TRBJ2-7, with D maybe TRBD2 (6 bases). The CDR3 spans 13 residues. From germline, CDR1 is MNHNS and CDR2 SASEGT. Trimming removed 2 bases at V and 9 bases at J, with 14 bases between. CDR3 sequence reads: CASSEYVREAQYF. CDR3 nucleotide sequence: TGTGCCAGCAGTGAATATGTCAGGGAGGCGCAGTACTTC.

The chain joins TRBV5-4 to TRBJ2-7; 11 bases match TRBD2. Germline V lookup: CDR1 SGHNT, CDR2 YYREEE (reference sequence). V shed 0 bases, J shed 3 bases, and the junction held 5 bases outside the gene matches. The CDR3 is made up of 16 amino acids. The CDR3 region is CASSLGASGGIYEQYF. CDR3 sequence (DNA): TGTGCCAGCAGCTTGGGGGCTAGCGGGGGGATCTACGAGCAGTACTTC.

The V gene is TRBV6-5, the J gene TRBJ2-7; TRBD1 matches at 7 bases. The CDR3 runs 14 residues. Germline V lookup: CDR1 MNHEY, CDR2 SVGAGI. The J segment lost 6 bases and the V segment lost 2 bases, leaving 7 bases of the junction unmatched. CDR3 loop: CASSYGTEVSEQYF. In nucleotides, the CDR3 is TGTGCCAGCAGTTACGGGACAGAGGTCTCCGAGCAGTACTTC.

This clone was picked up a small number of times. The rearrangement uses TRBV5-1 and TRBJ1-1; D might be TRBD1 (6 bases). This CDR3 has 18 residues. V was pared by 6 bases and J by 0 bases, with 24 bases between. Germline CDR1 and CDR2: SGHRS and YFSETQ. In nucleotides, the CDR3 is TGCGCCAGCACCCTCCTACCCACAGGGATGGAGATGAACACTGAAGCTTTCTTT. Translation: CASTLLPTGMEMNTEAFF.

This clone was observed a handful of times. The V call is TRBV7-2, the J call TRBJ1-4; 8 nucleotides align to TRBD1. CDR3 length: 15 amino acids. V lost 5 bases and J lost 5; bases outside the gene matches: 7. CDR1 is SGHTA and CDR2 is FQGNSA in the germline V gene. The CDR3 is CASSPRGQENEKLFF. The DNA for the CDR3 is TGTGCCAGCAGCCCCCGGGGACAGGAGAATGAAAAACTGTTTTTT.

This clone has a handful of counts. V usage is TRBV7-9 and J usage is TRBJ1-4; 11 bases are shared with TRBD1. J gave up 8 bases and V 5 bases, and 4 bases lay outside the gene matches. Germline V gene lookup returns CDR1 SEHNR and CDR2 FQNEAQ (reference sequence). There are 14 residues in the CDR3. In DNA form, the CDR3 reads TGTGCCAGCAGCGACCGGGACAGGGGGGAAAAACTGTTTTTT. Protein: CASSDRDRGEKLFF.

The chain recombines TRBV19 with TRBJ2-1; 8 bases agree with TRBD2. Trimming cost V 3 bases and J 0 bases; bases outside gene matches: 4. The length of the CDR3 is 16 residues. Germline lookup yields CDR1 LNHDA and CDR2 SQIVND (reference sequence). CDR3 nucleotides: TGTGCCAGTAGTATCCTCAGCGGGGGCTCCTACAATGAGCAGTTCTTC. Amino acids: CASSILSGGSYNEQFF.

The chain uses TRBV5-1 and TRBJ1-2; D call uncertain. The CDR3 is made up of 14 amino acids. Germline V gene sequence: CDR1 SGHRS, CDR2 YFSETQ. Between the trimmed V and J ends, which lost 3 bases and 2 bases, there was a span of 11 bases. CDR3 DNA sequence: TGCGCCAGCAGCTCCAACCCGGGAAACTATGGCTACACCTTC. It yields the protein CASSSNPGNYGYTF.

The gene calls are TRBV4-3 and TRBJ1-1; 8 bases fit TRBD1. The junction had 6 bases not matched to a gene; V was cut back by 2 bases and J by 1 base. The CDR3 is 16 residues long. Germline lookup yields CDR1 LGHNA and CDR2 YSLEER. The CDR3 bases are TGCGCCAGCAGCCAATCCCAGACAGGGGAGAACACTGAAGCTTTCTTT. Translated: CASSQSQTGENTEAFF.

The V gene is TRBV6-1, the J gene TRBJ1-1; tentatively, D is TRBD1 (5 bases). Germline V lookup: CDR1 MNHNS, CDR2 SASEGT. The CDR3 is 13 amino acids. Trimming removed 4 bases from V and 6 bases from J, with 12 bases in between. The CDR3 sequence: CASSGTSSAEAFF. CDR3 in DNA: TGTGCCAGCAGTGGGACATCTAGCGCTGAAGCTTTCTTT.

Turning to this clone: Other DNA variants within this sample encode the same CDR3. The rearrangement links TRBV5-1 to TRBJ1-1, with TRBD1 matching 7 bases. The V and J ends lost 4 bases and 2 bases, in that order; junction bases with no gene match: 5. There are 14 residues in the CDR3. Germline values: CDR1 SGHRS, CDR2 YFSETQ. The CDR3 sequence: CASSRQGQNTEAFF. In DNA, the CDR3 is TGCGCCAGCAGCAGACAGGGACAAAACACTGAAGCTTTCTTT.

This clone was observed a handful of times. CDR3 sequence (DNA): TGTGCCAGCGGGGGACAGAGCATATACAATGAGCAGTTCTTC. Amino acid sequence: CASGGQSIYNEQFF. This rearrangement joins TRBV9 to TRBJ2-1, with 7 bases identical to TRBD1. The V and J ends lost 7 bases and 4 bases, in that order; junction bases with no gene match: 8. Germline V CDR1 and CDR2: SGDLS, YYNGEE. This CDR3 has 14 amino acids.

This clone appeared a few times. The V call is TRBV5-6, the J call TRBJ2-5; the match to TRBD2 covers 8 bases. This CDR3 contains 15 residues. Germline V gene sequence: CDR1 SGHDT, CDR2 YYEEEE. With V trimmed by 3 bases and J by 2 bases, 6 bases remained unmatched. The CDR3 region has the DNA TGTGCCAGCAGCTGGCATACGGGGGGGCAAGAGACCCAGTACTTC. This gives the protein CASSWHTGGQETQYF.

V is TRBV10-3 and J is TRBJ2-3; TRBD2 might be the D (6 bases). From germline, CDR1 is ENHRY and CDR2 SYGVKD. This CDR3 is built from 15 residues. V was shortened by 3 bases and J by 3 bases, with 13 bases between the two germline ends. The CDR3 loop reads CAISEGTLSTDTQYF. The CDR3 coding sequence is TGTGCCATCAGTGAAGGGACTCTATCGACAGATACGCAGTATTTT.

V gene TRBV6-5 combines with J gene TRBJ1-2, with D perhaps TRBD1 (5 bases). V lost 2 bases and J 6 bases, leaving 10 bases between the germline ends. This CDR3 spans 13 amino acids. Germline CDR1 MNHEY, CDR2 SVGAGI. In nucleotides, the CDR3 is TGTGCCAGCAGTTACAGATCAGGGCATGGCTACACCTTC. Residues: CASSYRSGHGYTF.

This chain connects TRBV11-1 to TRBJ1-6, with 11 bases fitting TRBD1. This CDR3 contains 16 residues. Germline lookup yields CDR1 SGHAT and CDR2 FQDESV (reference sequence). V lost 5 bases and J lost 9; bases outside the gene matches: 9. The CDR3 reads CASSPRDRGVISPLHF. Here the CDR3 DNA reads TGTGCCAGCAGCCCAAGGGACAGGGGGGTAATTTCACCCCTCCACTTT.

This clone was seen only once. The rearrangement links TRBV9 to TRBJ2-7, with 10 bases that match TRBD1. CDR1 and CDR2 from the germline V gene are SGDLS and YYNGEE. The length of the CDR3 is 15 residues. With 1 base clipped from V and 5 bases from J, the junction kept 6 bases outside the gene matches. CDR3 bases: TGTGCCAGCAGCGTATGGGACAGGGGACAGAACGAGCAGTACTTC. Protein: CASSVWDRGQNEQYF. The full variable domain, completed using reference TRBV9 and TRBJ2-7, is DSGVTQTPKHLITATGQRVTLRCSPRSGDLSVYWYQQSLDQGLQFLIQYYNGEERAKGNILERFSAQQFPDLHSELNLSSLELGDSALYFCASSVWDRGQNEQYFGPGTRLTVT.

This chain joins TRBV7-2 and TRBJ2-7; TRBD2 is a possible D gene (6 bases). CDR1 is SGHTA, CDR2 FQGNSA, per germline. V was shortened by 2 bases and J by 2 bases, with 13 bases between the two germline ends. The CDR3 covers 15 residues. CDR3 coding DNA: TGTGCCAGCAGCTTAAGGTCGGGGGTGGCCTACGAGCAGTACTTC. It encodes CASSLRSGVAYEQYF.

The rearrangement links TRBV6-1 to TRBJ2-5; no firm D call. The CDR3 is 14 residues long. CDR1 is MNHNS and CDR2 is SASEGT in the germline V gene. The V gene lost 3 bases and the J gene lost 1 base, with 9 bases spanning the gap. The CDR3 bases are TGTGCCAGCAGTGATGCAGGTCCCCAAGAGACCCAGTACTTC. It yields the protein CASSDAGPQETQYF.

The chain recombines TRBV19 with TRBJ2-3; TRBD2 matches 7 bases. The CDR3 is made up of 16 amino acids. After removal of 5 bases from V and 1 base from J, the junction contained 9 bases not matched to a gene. CDR1 and CDR2 from the germline V gene are LNHDA and SQIVND (reference sequence). Written as DNA, the CDR3 is TGTGCCAGTAGTCAGTCGGGGGGAGAAGGCACAGATACGCAGTATTTT. It specifies CASSQSGGEGTDTQYF.

The chain combines TRBV4-3 with TRBJ2-7; TRBD1 matches 7 bases. V lost 4 bases, J lost 2 bases, and 5 bases stayed unmatched. This CDR3 comprises 14 residues. Germline CDR1 reads LGHNA; CDR2 reads YSLEER. The CDR3 reads CASSPSGQPYEQYF. The DNA for the CDR3 is TGCGCCAGCAGCCCGTCGGGACAGCCCTACGAGCAGTACTTC.

As DNA, the CDR3 is TGCGCCAGCAGCTTCTACAGGGGTGGCACTGAAGCTTTCTTT. It codes for CASSFYRGGTEAFF. The J gene is TRBJ1-1, the V gene TRBV5-1, with 7 bases lining up with TRBD1. Trimming at V came to 2 bases and at J to 4 bases, leaving 5 bases not matched to a gene. CDR3 length: 14 residues. The germline gives CDR1 SGHRS, CDR2 YFSETQ.

The CDR3 coding sequence is TGTGCCAGCAGTGATGAGGGACAACTGAACACTGAAGCTTTCTTT. It encodes CASSDEGQLNTEAFF. This chain connects TRBV2 to TRBJ1-1; TRBD1 is a possible D gene (6 bases). V lost 3 bases, J lost 0 bases, and 11 bases lay in between. Germline V gene sequence: CDR1 SNHLY, CDR2 FYNNEI. The CDR3 runs 15 residues. Full variable domain (rest looked up from reference TRBV2 and TRBJ1-1): EPEVTQTPSHQVTQMGQEVILRCVPISNHLYFYWYRQILGQKVEFLVSFYNNEISEKSEIFDDQFSVERPDGSNFTLKIRSTKLEDSAMYFCASSDEGQLNTEAFFGQGTRLTVV.

The V and J genes are TRBV11-2 and TRBJ2-1; 13 positions agree with TRBD2. The CDR3 extends over 15 amino acids. V lost 2 bases and J lost 8; bases outside the gene matches: 3. CDR1 is SGHAT, CDR2 FQNNGV, per germline. CDR3 amino acids: CASSLWTSGGDEQFF. DNA of the CDR3: TGTGCCAGCAGCTTATGGACTAGCGGGGGCGATGAGCAGTTCTTC.

The chain joins TRBV5-6 to TRBJ1-2; maybe TRBD1 (6 bases). Germline CDR1 reads SGHDT; CDR2 reads YYEEEE. V lost 7 bases, J lost 4 bases, and 17 bases lay in between. The CDR3 covers 14 residues. The CDR3 DNA reads TGTGCCAGCCGTAGATATACAGGGCTCTATGGCTACACCTTC. Amino acid sequence: CASRRYTGLYGYTF.

The rearrangement links TRBV2 to TRBJ2-7, with TRBD1 matching 9 bases. With V trimmed by 3 bases and J by 5 bases, 5 bases remained unmatched. The CDR3 spans 14 residues. Germline V gene sequence: CDR1 SNHLY, CDR2 FYNNEI. The CDR3 sequence is CASSDGTGNHEQYF. CDR3 DNA sequence: TGTGCCAGCAGTGACGGGACAGGGAACCACGAGCAGTACTTC.

The rearrangement links TRBV7-8 to TRBJ1-5; 7 nucleotides match TRBD1. Germline-derived CDR1 and CDR2 are SGHVS and FQNEAQ. The length of the CDR3 is 15 residues. The trim removed 6 bases at V and 2 bases at J, leaving 7 bases unmatched. The chain's CDR3 is CASRNSGGGNQPQHF. CDR3 sequence (DNA): TGTGCCAGCAGGAATTCAGGGGGTGGCAATCAGCCCCAGCATTTT.